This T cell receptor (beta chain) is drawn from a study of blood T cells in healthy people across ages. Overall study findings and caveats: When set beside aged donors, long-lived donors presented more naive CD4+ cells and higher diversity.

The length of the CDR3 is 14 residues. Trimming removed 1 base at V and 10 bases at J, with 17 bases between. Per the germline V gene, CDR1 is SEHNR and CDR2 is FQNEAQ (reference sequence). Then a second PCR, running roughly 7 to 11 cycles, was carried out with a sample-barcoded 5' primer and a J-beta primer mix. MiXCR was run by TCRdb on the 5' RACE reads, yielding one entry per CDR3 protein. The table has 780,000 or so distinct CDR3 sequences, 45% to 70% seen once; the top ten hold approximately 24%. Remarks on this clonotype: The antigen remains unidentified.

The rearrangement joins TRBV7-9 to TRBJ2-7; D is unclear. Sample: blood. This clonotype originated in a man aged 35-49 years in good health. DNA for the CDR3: TGTGCCAGCAGCTTAGTTGGCAGCACTTTTACCCAGTACTTC. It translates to CASSLVGSTFTQYF.